This entry is about one T cell receptor (beta chain). The data were taken from a study of shared clonotypes between healthy human individuals. Here immunoSEQ multiplex PCR was the method, and the copy in TCRdb shows in-frame clones only, minus some. The table shows some 380,000 clones, with 96% occurring only once. Germline-derived CDR1 and CDR2 are SGHTA and FQGNSA. With 5 bases removed from V and 5 bases from J, the gap between germline ends came to 13 bases. This CDR3 is 13 amino acids long. This sequence was found in a man between 25 and 39 years old in good health. The sample consisted of memory CD8+ T cells sorted from blood. Subset: CD45RO+ cells pooled with CCR7-negative TemRA cells. The chain carries TRBV7-2 and TRBJ2-7; perhaps TRBD1 as D (6 bases). As DNA, the CDR3 is TGTGCCAGCAGCCCAACAGGGTTGGACGAGCAGTACTTC. As protein: CASSPTGLDEQYF. Complete variable domain (other parts from reference TRBV7-2 and TRBJ2-7): GAGVSQSPSNKVTEKGKDVELRCDPISGHTALYWYRQSLGQGLEFLIYFQGNSAPDKSGLPSDRFSAERTGGSVSTLTIQRTQQEDSAVYLCASSPTGLDEQYFGPGTRLTVT.